The rows below give T cell receptor beta chains drawn from one sample of a study of blood T cell repertoires in COVID-19. Produced via immunoSEQ multiplex PCR; TCRdb's table is partial and in-frame only. The profile shows over 250,000 clones, around nine tenths of them singletons. The specimen was PBMCs or T cells enriched from blood (not recorded which). The receptors were sampled from a man in his 60s who had recovered from COVID-19. Each CDR3 is given with its conserved first and last residue. A D gene is named only where the DNA matches it firmly. Clone size is stated in some rows and not others, as once, few, many or a class when expanded.

v_call	j_call	clone_size	d_call	cdr3_aa	cdr3_nt
TRBV6-1	TRBJ2-5	.	TRBD2	CASSDGREWETQYF	TGTGCCAGCAGTGACGGGCGGGAGTGGGAGACCCAGTACTTC
TRBV15	TRBJ1-2	.	.	CATSTILLSGYYGYTF	TGTGCCACCAGCACCATCCTCCTTTCGGGGTACTATGGCTACACCTTC
TRBV11-2	TRBJ1-3	.	.	CASNPGEGRSNTIYF	TGTGCCAGCAACCCCGGTGAGGGCCGGTCGAACACCATATATTTT
TRBV7-3	TRBJ2-3	.	.	CASSPKPLVGGSDTQYF	TGTGCCAGCAGCCCTAAGCCCCTTGTGGGGGGATCAGATACGCAGTATTTT
TRBV6-1	TRBJ1-5	few	.	CASGEGTLGSNQPQHF	TGTGCCAGCGGGGAAGGGACATTGGGTAGCAATCAGCCCCAGCATTTT
TRBV2	TRBJ2-3	.	.	CASSRIRPTSGDTQYF	TGTGCCAGCTCTCGTATTCGGCCCACCTCGGGAGATACGCAGTATTTT
TRBV9	TRBJ1-6	.	TRBD1	CASSQETGNSPLHF	TGTGCCAGCAGCCAAGAGACAGGGAATTCACCCCTCCACTTT
TRBV3-1/TRBV3-2	TRBJ1-4	.	.	CASGRGNEKLFF	TGTGCCAGTGGACGGGGTAATGAAAAACTGTTTTTT
TRBV7-3	TRBJ2-1	.	.	CASQPHHGNNEQFF	TGTGCCAGCCAACCGCATCACGGGAACAATGAGCAGTTCTTC
TRBV7-2	TRBJ2-7	.	TRBD2	CASSFTAGASYEQYF	TGTGCCAGCAGCTTCACAGCGGGGGCCTCCTACGAGCAGTACTTC
TRBV6-2/TRBV6-3	TRBJ2-4	.	.	CASSYSIENPGETKNIQYF	TGTGCCAGCAGTTACTCGATAGAGAATCCAGGGGAGACCAAAAACATTCAGTACTTC
TRBV5-4	TRBJ1-2	.	.	CASSLASRGNYGYTF	TGTGCCAGCAGCTTGGCCTCGCGGGGTAACTATGGCTACACCTTC
TRBV2	TRBJ2-5	.	TRBD2	CASRRTSGRASETQYF	TGTGCCAGCCGTCGAACTAGCGGGAGGGCATCAGAGACCCAGTACTTC
TRBV4-2	TRBJ2-3	.	TRBD2	CASSQEGTSGRADTQYF	TGTGCCAGCAGCCAAGAAGGGACTAGCGGGAGGGCAGATACGCAGTATTTT
TRBV30	TRBJ1-2	.	TRBD1	CAWSFGQDYGYTF	TGTGCCTGGAGTTTCGGACAGGACTATGGCTACACCTTC
TRBV19	TRBJ2-1	.	.	CASSIILNNEQFF	TGTGCCAGTAGTATAATACTAAACAATGAGCAGTTCTTC
TRBV7-8	TRBJ2-5	.	.	CASSFDRGETQYF	TGTGCCAGCAGCTTTGATCGGGGGGAGACCCAGTACTTC
TRBV19	TRBJ1-5	.	TRBD1	CASSIGQGANQPQHF	TGTGCCAGTAGTATAGGGCAGGGGGCAAATCAGCCCCAGCATTTT
TRBV27	TRBJ1-6	.	.	CASSLQGFNSPLHF	TGTGCCAGCAGTTTACAGGGGTTTAATTCACCCCTCCACTTT
TRBV11-2	TRBJ2-4	.	.	CASSLGAGAKNIQYF	TGTGCCAGCAGCTTAGGAGCGGGTGCCAAAAACATTCAGTACTTC
TRBV4-3	TRBJ1-5	.	.	CASSQYRISNQPQHF	TGCGCCAGCAGCCAGTACAGGATTAGCAATCAGCCCCAGCATTTT
TRBV7-9	TRBJ2-4	.	TRBD1	CASSLADRVNIQYF	TGTGCCAGCAGCTTAGCGGACAGGGTAAACATTCAGTACTTC
TRBV7-6	TRBJ2-2	.	.	CASASVTGELFF	TGTGCCAGCGCTAGCGTCACCGGGGAGCTGTTTTTT
TRBV5-1	TRBJ1-1	.	TRBD1	CASRQDRDNTEAFF	TGCGCCAGCAGGCAGGACAGGGACAACACTGAAGCTTTCTTT
TRBV28	TRBJ1-1	few	.	CASHRPGLNTEAFF	TGTGCCAGCCATCGCCCGGGTCTGAACACTGAAGCTTTCTTT
TRBV5-4	TRBJ2-7	.	.	CASTPPGTRSYEQYF	TGTGCCAGCACCCCCCCCGGGACAAGGTCCTACGAGCAGTACTTC
TRBV24-1	TRBJ1-5	.	TRBD1	CATRGQGGNQPQHF	TGTGCCACCAGAGGACAGGGGGGCAATCAGCCCCAGCATTTT